Below are 25 T cell receptor beta chains sequenced from a single sample in a study of technical replicates of blood from several donors. This table comes from immunoSEQ multiplex PCR, and its TCRdb copy is limited to in-frame clones, with some not included. The sample holds approximately 87,000 clones, 91% seen once. The sequencing input was T cells isolated from PBMCs. The receptors shown here come from a human donor in good health. Some clones in this sample may be carry-over from other donors' samples.

This rearrangement joins TRBV19 to TRBJ1-3, with 7 bases aligning to TRBD1. The CDR3 runs to 16 residues. Per germline, CDR1 LNHDA and CDR2 SQIVND (reference sequence). Unmatched junction bases numbered 9, after V lost 5 bases and J lost 2 bases. CDR3 residues: CASSPPTGKTGNTIYF. The CDR3, as DNA: TGTGCCAGTAGTCCCCCGACAGGGAAGACTGGAAACACCATATATTTT. Full variable domain (remainder filled in from reference TRBV19 and TRBJ1-3): DGGITQSPKYLFRKEGQNVTLSCEQNLNHDAMYWYRQDPGQGLRLIYYSQIVNDFQKGDIAEGYSVSREKKESFPLTVTSAQKNPTAFYLCASSPPTGKTGNTIYFGEGSWLTVV.

This clone appeared a single time. The V call is TRBV7-2, the J call TRBJ2-3; 10 bases fit TRBD2. The V gene's germline CDR1 is SGHTA and CDR2 FQGNSA. This CDR3 comprises 17 residues. V lost 3 bases and J lost 1; bases outside the gene matches: 7. The CDR3 region has the DNA TGTGCCAGCAGCTTCCAAGCGGGAGGGGGGGGCACAGATACGCAGTATTTT. It is translated as CASSFQAGGGGTDTQYF.

This sequence joins TRBV28 and TRBJ2-7; 9 positions agree with TRBD1. CDR1 is MDHEN, CDR2 SYDVKM, per germline. The CDR3 runs to 16 residues. V shed 1 base and J 0 bases; nucleotides not matched to a gene: 4. CDR3 loop: CASSLLPGQGSYEQYF. CDR3 sequence (DNA): TGTGCCAGCAGTTTATTACCGGGACAGGGCTCCTACGAGCAGTACTTC.

The chain joins TRBV7-9 to TRBJ2-1; 7 bases are shared with TRBD2. Germline CDR1 SEHNR, CDR2 FQNEAQ (reference sequence). After removal of 5 bases from V and 3 bases from J, the junction contained 13 bases not matched to a gene. This CDR3 region has 17 residues. In nucleotides, the CDR3 is TGTGCCAGCAGCCTTGAGATAGTAAGGGACTACTACAATGAGCAGTTCTTC. Translation gives CASSLEIVRDYYNEQFF.

The chain employs TRBV4-3 and TRBJ2-7; D may be TRBD1 (5 bases). The V gene lost 0 bases and the J gene lost 4 bases, with 16 bases spanning the gap. Per the germline V gene, CDR1 is LGHNA and CDR2 is YSLEER. This CDR3 has 16 residues. The CDR3 region has the DNA TGCGCCAGCAGCCAAGATAGGGCCAGGGTCGAATACGAGCAGTACTTC. This translates into CASSQDRARVEYEQYF.

The V gene is TRBV28, the J gene TRBJ2-1; 8 bases match TRBD1. Germline trimming cut 2 bases from V and 10 bases from J; bases unmatched to any gene: 4. The CDR3 totals 13 residues. CDR1 and CDR2 from the germline V gene are MDHEN and SYDVKM. Here the CDR3 reads CASSLLDRVEQFF. As DNA, the CDR3 is TGTGCCAGCAGTTTACTGGACAGGGTCGAGCAGTTCTTC.

The chain has TRBV5-4 and TRBJ2-1, with D possibly TRBD1 on 5 matching bases. V was trimmed by 0 bases and J by 4 bases, leaving 8 bases between them. Looked up from germline, CDR1 is SGHNT and CDR2 is YYREEE (reference sequence). This CDR3 is built from 14 residues. CDR3 loop: CASSLVGEYNEQFF. The DNA of the CDR3 is TGTGCCAGCAGCTTGGTAGGGGAATACAATGAGCAGTTCTTC.

The gene calls are TRBV11-2 and TRBJ1-1, with 8 bases identical to TRBD1. This CDR3 region has 14 residues. Germline CDR1 SGHAT, CDR2 FQNNGV. V lost 6 bases and J lost 1; bases outside the gene matches: 4. CDR3 sequence: CASSYRGSNTEAFF. The CDR3 DNA reads as TGTGCCAGCAGTTACAGGGGGTCGAACACTGAAGCTTTCTTT.

The rearrangement joins TRBV27 to TRBJ1-1; D is uncertain. The CDR3 totals 14 residues. Germline V gene lookup returns CDR1 MNHEY and CDR2 SMNVEV (reference sequence). V was clipped by 2 bases and J by 5 bases, with 12 bases between them. The CDR3 loop reads CASSLTAVGTEAFF. The CDR3 DNA sequence: TGTGCCAGCAGTTTAACCGCCGTCGGGACTGAAGCTTTCTTT.

This chain connects TRBV6-5 to TRBJ1-1, with TRBD1 matching 10 bases. J lost 6 bases, V lost 7 bases, and 5 bases had no gene match. CDR1 MNHEY and CDR2 SVGAGI come from the germline V gene. The CDR3 sequence is 13 residues long. CDR3 bases: TGTGCCAGCAATAGACAGGGGGCGGCTGAAGCTTTCTTT. This translates into CASNRQGAAEAFF.

The V call is TRBV13, the J call TRBJ2-1; TRBD2 agrees at 13 bases. The germline V gene has CDR1 PRHDT and CDR2 FYEKMQ (reference sequence). V dropped 1 base and J dropped 8; count of bases not matched to a gene: 5. CDR3 length: 16 amino acids. This chain's CDR3 is CASSLVGTSGMDEQFF. The CDR3 DNA sequence: TGTGCCAGCAGCTTAGTAGGGACTAGCGGGATGGATGAGCAGTTCTTC.

V and J are TRBV29-1 and TRBJ1-1; D is unresolved. CDR3 length: 11 residues. V lost 3 bases and J 5 bases, leaving 7 bases between the germline ends. Germline values: CDR1 SQVTM, CDR2 ANQGSEA. The CDR3 nucleotides read TGCAGCGTTGAGGAGCCAACTGAAGCTTTCTTT. Translated, it gives CSVEEPTEAFF.

The chain combines TRBV2 with TRBJ1-4; D gene unclear. With 6 bases removed from V and 1 base from J, the gap between germline ends came to 9 bases. Germline CDR1 SNHLY, CDR2 FYNNEI. CDR3 size: 14 residues. The CDR3 sequence is CASSQTRTNEKLFF. The CDR3 DNA is TGTGCCAGCAGCCAGACACGAACTAATGAAAAACTGTTTTTT. The full variable domain, in which reference TRBV2 and TRBJ1-4 provide the parts outside the CDR3, is EPEVTQTPSHQVTQMGQEVILRCVPISNHLYFYWYRQILGQKVEFLVSFYNNEISEKSEIFDDQFSVERPDGSNFTLKIRSTKLEDSAMYFCASSQTRTNEKLFFGSGTQLSVL.

The CDR3 nucleotides read TGTGCCAGCGAGGACCACGGAGGAGCCAAAAACATTCAGTACTTC. This gives the protein CASEDHGGAKNIQYF. The chain combines TRBV28 with TRBJ2-4, with a possible D match to TRBD2 (5 bases). V gave up 8 bases and J gave up 0 bases, with 14 bases separating them. Looked up from germline, CDR1 is MDHEN and CDR2 is SYDVKM. The CDR3 length is 15 residues.

The chain recombines TRBV4-1 with TRBJ2-3; D might be TRBD2 (5 bases). V lost 4 bases and J lost 3, with 17 bases in between. Germline V gene sequence: CDR1 MGHRA, CDR2 YSYEKL. The CDR3 is 16 residues long. The CDR3 protein is CASSRVEGVRTDTQYF. Written as DNA, the CDR3 is TGCGCCAGCAGCCGAGTCGAGGGAGTTAGGACAGATACGCAGTATTTT.

V gene TRBV4-1 combines with J gene TRBJ2-7, with a possible D match to TRBD2 (5 bases). Trimming stripped 0 bases from V and 0 bases from J, with 12 bases between. Germline V gene sequence: CDR1 MGHRA, CDR2 YSYEKL. The CDR3 sequence is 16 residues long. The CDR3 protein is CASSQDILAHSYEQYF. CDR3 DNA: TGCGCCAGCAGCCAAGATATCCTAGCCCACTCCTACGAGCAGTACTTC.

The chain links TRBV19 to TRBJ2-5; TRBD2 agrees at 7 bases. This CDR3 region has 15 residues. Germline assignment: CDR1 LNHDA and CDR2 SQIVND (reference sequence). V gave up 3 bases and J gave up 5 bases; unmatched junction bases: 9. The CDR3 loop is CASSIYGRTRETQYF. DNA for the CDR3: TGTGCCAGTAGTATTTACGGGAGGACCAGGGAGACCCAGTACTTC.

The chain combines TRBV28 with TRBJ2-6, with D perhaps TRBD2 (6 bases). In germline, CDR1 is MDHEN, CDR2 SYDVKM. V was shortened by 3 bases and J by 0 bases, with 12 bases between the two germline ends. This CDR3 spans 17 amino acids. CDR3 protein: CASSFVGLLSGANVLTF. As DNA, the CDR3 is TGTGCCAGCAGTTTTGTGGGACTTCTCTCTGGGGCCAACGTCCTGACTTTC. The variable domain in full, completed from reference TRBV28 and TRBJ2-6, reads DVKVTQSSRYLVKRTGEKVFLECVQDMDHENMFWYRQDPGLGLRLIYFSYDVKMKEKGDIPEGYSVSREKKERFSLILESASTNQTSMYLCASSFVGLLSGANVLTFGAGSRLTVL.

Note on this clone: At one end, the junction sequence differs from germline, possibly due to a read error. The chain joins TRBV7-7 to TRBJ2-5; 11 positions agree with TRBD2. Germline values: CDR1 SSHAT, CDR2 FNYEAQ (reference sequence). This CDR3 region has 15 residues. The CDR3 sequence is CASSSLAGGGETQYF. The CDR3 coding sequence is TGTGCTAGCAGCTCATTAGCGGGAGGGGGTGAGACCCAGTACTTC.

This chain joins TRBV6-5 and TRBJ2-7, with 7 bases identical to TRBD2. V shed 0 bases, J shed 4 bases, and the junction held 6 bases outside the gene matches. Germline CDR1 is MNHEY and CDR2 is SVGAGI. CDR3 length: 15 residues. CDR3 sequence reads: CASSYSGEGLYEQYF. The DNA of the CDR3 is TGTGCCAGCAGTTACTCAGGGGAGGGCCTATACGAGCAGTACTTC.

This clone was counted a few times. The V gene is TRBV7-9, the J gene TRBJ1-2; 9 bases are shared with TRBD1. Germline loops: CDR1 SEHNR, CDR2 FQNEAQ (reference sequence). Losses at the gene ends were 5 bases for V and 2 bases for J; bases not matched to a gene: 3. CDR3 length: 14 amino acids. Written as DNA, the CDR3 is TGTGCCAGCAGCGTAGGACAGGGGAACTATGGCTACACCTTC. Translation: CASSVGQGNYGYTF.

V gene TRBV7-8 combines with J gene TRBJ2-1; D not resolved. The CDR3 sequence is 16 residues long. Germline lookup yields CDR1 SGHVS and CDR2 FQNEAQ. V was pared by 0 bases and J by 0 bases, with 9 bases between. The CDR3: CASSLAFRSSYNEQFF. Written as DNA, the CDR3 is TGTGCCAGCAGCTTAGCTTTCCGGAGCTCCTACAATGAGCAGTTCTTC.

The V and J genes are TRBV27 and TRBJ1-1; D may be TRBD1 (6 bases). Deletions cut 4 bases from V and 5 bases from J, with 14 bases between. The CDR3 contains 14 residues. Germline loops: CDR1 MNHEY, CDR2 SMNVEV (reference sequence). CDR3 coding DNA: TGTGCCAGCAGTTACGGGCGGGGGGCGACTGAAGCTTTCTTT. Amino acid sequence: CASSYGRGATEAFF.

The rearrangement uses TRBV19 and TRBJ1-5; a possible D gene is TRBD1 (6 bases). Trimming removed 3 bases at V and 3 bases at J, with 9 bases between. Per germline, CDR1 LNHDA and CDR2 SQIVND (reference sequence). This CDR3 is 14 amino acids long. CDR3 amino acids: CASSIRDINQPQHF. CDR3 in DNA: TGTGCCAGTAGTATCCGGGACATCAATCAGCCCCAGCATTTT. Full variable domain (outside the CDR3, taken from reference TRBV19 and TRBJ1-5): DGGITQSPKYLFRKEGQNVTLSCEQNLNHDAMYWYRQDPGQGLRLIYYSQIVNDFQKGDIAEGYSVSREKKESFPLTVTSAQKNPTAFYLCASSIRDINQPQHFGDGTRLSIL.

V gene TRBV30 combines with J gene TRBJ2-2; 7 positions match TRBD1. The germline V gene has CDR1 GTSNPN and CDR2 SVGIG (reference sequence). The CDR3 runs 17 residues. V trimming: 2 bases; J trimming: 4 bases; junction bases outside the gene matches: 13. This CDR3 reads CAWSFPRQGGRTGELFF. CDR3 bases: TGTGCCTGGAGTTTTCCAAGACAGGGTGGTCGCACCGGGGAGCTGTTTTTT.